This TCR beta chain came from a study of T cell repertoires in cytomegalovirus infection. MiXCR was run by TCRdb on the reads, yielding one entry per CDR3 protein. The repertoire has 750,000 to 950,000 distinct CDR3 sequences, under 35% of them found once; the top ten carry around 14%. V gave up 6 bases and J gave up 1 base, with 9 bases separating them. Germline CDR1 reads ENHRY; CDR2 reads SYGVKD. The CDR3 consists of 13 residues. This clonotype came up once. Antigen specificity is unknown. This receptor was identified in a human donor in good health (CMV status not recorded). Some clones in this sample may be carry-over from other donors' samples. The chain uses TRBV10-3 and TRBJ1-2, with D hard to call. Source: cultured CD8+ T cells from PBMCs, taken from culture after CMV antigen stimulation. The CDR3 region is CAISAQDNYGYTF. CDR3 in DNA: TGTGCCATCAGCGCCCAGGATAACTATGGCTACACCTTC.